This T cell receptor (beta chain) originates from a study of T cell repertoires in cytomegalovirus infection. Study-level background: Selected CMV epitopes included recently identified HLA-C-restricted ones as well as well-studied HLA-B-restricted ones. A matching HLA type, together with CMV infection, was signaled by public TCR beta signatures.

Trimming removed 4 bases from V and 4 bases from J, with 20 bases in between. Looked up from germline, CDR1 is MNHNY and CDR2 is SVGAGI (reference sequence). This CDR3 region has 17 residues. TCRdb independently ran MiXCR on the reads; one entry per CDR3 protein. The sample has about 700,000 distinct CDR3 sequences, roughly a third seen once; the top ten hold around a sixth. Study findings and constraints: In two of eight donors, the top clonotype was HLA-C-restricted CMV-specific. Adding up the frequency of public TCR beta families identified people who carried CMV plus the relevant HLA.

On this clonotype: Its antigen remains unidentified.

This material consisted of cultured PBMCs, taken from culture after CMV antigen stimulation. This sequence was found in a human donor in good health (CMV status not recorded). Some clones in this sample may be carry-over from other donors' samples. V and J are TRBV6-6 and TRBJ2-1; TRBD2 might be the D (5 bases). The CDR3 loop is CASSWERRMTVYNEQFF. DNA of the CDR3: TGTGCCAGCAGTTGGGAGCGCCGGATGACGGTATACAATGAGCAGTTCTTC.